Each of the 30 T cell receptor beta chains below was sequenced from the same sample in a study of T cell changes during pregnancy in multiple sclerosis. Generated by immunoSEQ multiplex PCR, the TCRdb table keeps only in-frame clones and is missing some. The sample yields 15,000 to 20,000 clones, about nine tenths seen once. The sample here was CD8+ T cells from peripheral blood mononuclear cells, taken in the third trimester of pregnancy. These receptors were obtained from a female donor in good health, enrolled as a control in a pregnancy study.

The chain is built from TRBV4-3 and TRBJ2-3; TRBD2 matches at 10 bases. CDR1 is LGHNA, CDR2 YSLEER, per germline. Trimming at V came to 3 bases and at J to 4 bases, leaving 4 bases not matched to a gene. The CDR3 covers 15 residues. This chain's CDR3 is CASSQSGGAADTQYF. CDR3 coding DNA: TGCGCCAGCAGCCAGAGCGGGGGGGCAGCAGATACGCAGTATTTT.

Comment on this clone: The same CDR3 also results from other DNA sequences found in this sample. This sequence joins TRBV4-1 and TRBJ1-1; 10 bases match TRBD1. The length of the CDR3 is 15 residues. The germline gives CDR1 MGHRA, CDR2 YSYEKL. With 4 bases clipped from V and 5 bases from J, the junction kept 7 bases outside the gene matches. CDR3 loop: CASSRHGQGGTEAFF. In DNA form, the CDR3 reads TGCGCCAGCAGCCGGCATGGACAGGGGGGAACTGAAGCTTTCTTT.

The rearrangement links TRBV19 to TRBJ2-1; TRBD2 matches 9 bases. V shed 5 bases and J 7 bases; nucleotides not matched to a gene: 3. The length of the CDR3 is 13 residues. From germline, CDR1 is LNHDA and CDR2 SQIVND (reference sequence). The CDR3 bases are TGTGCCAGTAGTGGTAGCGGGGGAAATGAGCAGTTCTTC. Residues: CASSGSGGNEQFF.

The genes are TRBV10-1 and TRBJ2-6, with a possible D match to TRBD1 (6 bases). Germline V gene data show CDR1 as WNHNN and CDR2 as SYGVQD (reference sequence). This CDR3 comprises 18 residues. With 8 bases removed from V and 0 bases from J, the gap between germline ends came to 20 bases. The CDR3 reads CASLGPGTLYSGANVLTF. The CDR3 DNA sequence: TGCGCCAGCCTAGGGCCCGGGACACTTTACTCTGGGGCCAACGTCCTGACTTTC.

The V gene is TRBV14, the J gene TRBJ1-2; D is ambiguous. V was shortened by 4 bases and J by 7 bases, with 13 bases between the two germline ends. Per the germline V gene, CDR1 is SGHDN and CDR2 is FVKESK. The CDR3 covers 13 residues. CDR3 nucleotide sequence: TGTGCCAGCAGCCCGATGAGGGCGAGTGGCTACACCTTC. It codes for CASSPMRASGYTF.

The CDR3 protein is CASRFQGAGQPQHF. In nucleotides, the CDR3 is TGTGCCAGTAGATTCCAGGGGGCAGGTCAGCCCCAGCATTTT. V and J are TRBV19 and TRBJ1-5; TRBD1 matches at 8 bases. CDR3 size: 14 residues. The V segment lost 6 bases and the J segment 6 bases; nucleotides outside the gene matches: 7. From germline, CDR1 is LNHDA and CDR2 SQIVND (reference sequence).

V is TRBV13 and J is TRBJ2-7; 8 bases agree with TRBD1. Germline assignment: CDR1 PRHDT and CDR2 FYEKMQ (reference sequence). The CDR3 runs 14 residues. Unmatched junction bases numbered 7, after V lost 3 bases and J lost 6 bases. For the CDR3, the DNA is TGTGCCAGCAGCTTCCAAACAGGGGGTGGCGAGCAGTACTTC. Protein: CASSFQTGGGEQYF.

This rearrangement joins TRBV13 to TRBJ2-7, with D possibly matching TRBD1 (5 bases). There are 12 residues in the CDR3. V gave up 4 bases and J gave up 4 bases, with 8 bases separating them. The germline gives CDR1 PRHDT, CDR2 FYEKMQ (reference sequence). The CDR3 coding sequence is TGTGCCAGCAGCTCATCAGGGTACGAGCAGTACTTC. Its translation: CASSSSGYEQYF.

V gene TRBV6-6 combines with J gene TRBJ2-3; 9 bases are a match to TRBD2. This CDR3 spans 15 amino acids. V gave up 2 bases and J gave up 6 bases; unmatched junction bases: 6. From germline, CDR1 is MNHNY and CDR2 SVGAGI (reference sequence). CDR3 sequence reads: CASSYGGGAWDTQYF. The CDR3 nucleotides are TGTGCCAGCAGTTACGGCGGGGGGGCCTGGGATACGCAGTATTTT.

V gene TRBV4-3 combines with J gene TRBJ1-1, with D hard to call. The CDR3 loop spans 14 amino acids. V lost 4 bases and J lost 5, with 14 bases in between. CDR1 and CDR2 from the germline V gene are LGHNA and YSLEER. The CDR3 spells CASSPAEEETEAFF. The CDR3 DNA reads as TGCGCCAGCAGCCCGGCGGAGGAGGAGACTGAAGCTTTCTTT.

The chain links TRBV25-1 to TRBJ2-5; TRBD1 matches at 7 bases. The CDR3 covers 11 residues. The V gene's germline CDR1 is MGHDK and CDR2 SYGVNS. Losses at the gene ends were 4 bases for V and 9 bases for J; bases not matched to a gene: 2. The CDR3 region is CASSAQGAQYF. CDR3 nucleotide sequence: TGTGCCAGCAGTGCCCAGGGGGCCCAGTACTTC.

The chain combines TRBV7-2 with TRBJ2-7; a possible D gene is TRBD1 (6 bases). Germline loops: CDR1 SGHTA, CDR2 FQGNSA. V was clipped by 2 bases and J by 3 bases, with 8 bases between them. This CDR3 contains 13 residues. The CDR3 DNA is TGTGCCAGCAGCTTATTGGGACACTACGAGCAGTACTTC. Protein sequence: CASSLLGHYEQYF.

The chain carries TRBV27 and TRBJ2-5; no reliable D call. This CDR3 spans 17 amino acids. The V and J ends lost 0 bases and 5 bases respectively, with 19 bases between them. Germline values: CDR1 MNHEY, CDR2 SMNVEV (reference sequence). CDR3 loop: CASSLSWASPRRETQYF. The CDR3 coding sequence is TGTGCCAGCAGTTTATCGTGGGCGTCCCCCAGACGGGAGACCCAGTACTTC.

V is TRBV13 and J is TRBJ2-3; D is ambiguous. Trimming pared 8 bases from V and 2 bases from J, leaving 17 bases between. The CDR3 has 15 residues. Germline loops: CDR1 PRHDT, CDR2 FYEKMQ (reference sequence). The CDR3 is CASSEFYPSTDTQYF. CDR3 nucleotide sequence: TGTGCCAGCTCCGAGTTTTACCCCTCCACAGATACGCAGTATTTT.

This chain links TRBV7-9 with TRBJ1-2; 10 positions match TRBD1. Looked up from germline, CDR1 is SEHNR and CDR2 is FQNEAQ (reference sequence). This CDR3 spans 17 amino acids. J lost 3 bases, V lost 3 bases, and 10 bases had no gene match. Here the CDR3 DNA reads TGTGCCAGCAGCTTGGGTGCCCGGACAGGGGGTTACTATGGCTACACCTTC. It encodes CASSLGARTGGYYGYTF.

This clone was detected a few times. This rearrangement joins TRBV6-6 to TRBJ2-3; 7 bases are shared with TRBD2. The CDR3 extends over 13 amino acids. CDR1 and CDR2 (germline): MNHNY, SVGAGI (reference sequence). The V segment lost 7 bases and the J segment 2 bases; nucleotides outside the gene matches: 3. DNA of the CDR3: TGTGCCAGCACCGCGGGGGACACAGATACGCAGTATTTT. It yields the protein CASTAGDTDTQYF.

V is TRBV4-3 and J is TRBJ2-3; the D is unclear. The V end was cut by 0 bases, the J end by 0 bases, with 10 bases between. Looked up from germline, CDR1 is LGHNA and CDR2 is YSLEER. The CDR3 contains 16 residues. The CDR3, as DNA: TGCGCCAGCAGCCAAGAGCGAAGTTTCAGCACAGATACGCAGTATTTT. Amino acids: CASSQERSFSTDTQYF.

The chain is built from TRBV5-6 and TRBJ1-5; D uncertain. The germline V gene has CDR1 SGHDT and CDR2 YYEEEE. The CDR3 runs to 15 residues. V gave up 0 bases and J gave up 2 bases, with 9 bases separating them. The DNA for the CDR3 is TGTGCCAGCAGCTTGGCCGGGATTGGCAATCAGCCCCAGCATTTT. It specifies CASSLAGIGNQPQHF. The full variable domain, rest sourced from reference TRBV5-6 and TRBJ1-5, is DAGVTQSPTHLIKTRGQQVTLRCSPKSGHDTVSWYQQALGQGPQFIFQYYEEEERQRGNFPDRFSGHQFPNYSSELNVNALLLGDSALYLCASSLAGIGNQPQHFGDGTRLSIL.

The V gene is TRBV15, the J gene TRBJ2-7, with D perhaps TRBD2 (5 bases). The germline V and J ends were trimmed by 2 bases and 4 bases, with 18 bases remaining between them. CDR3 length equals 16 residues. The V gene's germline CDR1 is LNHNV and CDR2 YYDKDF (reference sequence). CDR3 DNA sequence: TGTGCCACCAGCAGAACTTTCCCAGACGGGAAATACGAGCAGTACTTC. Translation: CATSRTFPDGKYEQYF.

The CDR3 loop reads CASSVDWTDTEVAFF. The CDR3 DNA is TGTGCCAGCAGCGTAGATTGGACGGACACTGAAGTGGCTTTCTTT. The chain couples TRBV9 to TRBJ1-1, with D perhaps TRBD1 (5 bases). The V and J ends lost 0 bases and 11 bases respectively, with 20 bases between them. The CDR3 has 15 amino acids. Germline-derived CDR1 and CDR2 are SGDLS and YYNGEE.

The chain combines TRBV4-1 with TRBJ2-7; weak D call: TRBD2 (5 bases). The CDR3 spans 15 residues. V was pared by 0 bases and J by 3 bases, with 12 bases between. The germline CDR1 and CDR2 sequences are MGHRA and YSYEKL. The CDR3 DNA follows: TGCGCCAGCAGCCAAGAGGATCGGGGATTCTACGAGCAGTACTTC. Protein: CASSQEDRGFYEQYF.

This chain connects TRBV28 to TRBJ2-7; 9 positions agree with TRBD2. This CDR3 is built from 16 residues. Germline V lookup: CDR1 MDHEN, CDR2 SYDVKM. After removal of 6 bases from V and 4 bases from J, the junction contained 13 bases not matched to a gene. Here the CDR3 DNA reads TGTGCCAGCAGGCCCCCATTGCGGGGGGGCAATTACGAGCAGTACTTC. Translating it yields CASRPPLRGGNYEQYF.

The V gene is TRBV7-3, the J gene TRBJ2-3, with 12 bases lining up with TRBD2. The CDR3 is 14 amino acids. V gave up 5 bases and J gave up 4 bases; unmatched junction bases: 1. Germline CDR1 is SGHTA and CDR2 is FQGTGA. The CDR3 sequence is CASSPSGGADTQYF. In nucleotides, the CDR3 is TGTGCCAGCAGCCCTAGCGGGGGGGCAGATACGCAGTATTTT. Variable domain in full (rest from reference TRBV7-3 and TRBJ2-3): GAGVSQTPSNKVTEKGKYVELRCDPISGHTALYWYRQSLGQGPEFLIYFQGTGAADDSGLPNDRFFAVRPEGSVSTLKIQRTERGDSAVYLCASSPSGGADTQYFGPGTRLTVL.

CDR3 bases: TGTGCCAGTAGTAAGTTTGCGGGCGAATCCTACGAGCAGTACTTC. It codes for CASSKFAGESYEQYF. J is TRBJ2-7 and V is TRBV19, with D perhaps TRBD2 (5 bases). The germline gives CDR1 LNHDA, CDR2 SQIVND (reference sequence). Trimming pared 4 bases from V and 1 base from J, leaving 14 bases between. The CDR3 covers 15 residues.

With regard to this clone: The same CDR3 is also encoded by other DNA sequences in this sample. V is TRBV7-9 and J is TRBJ2-2; the D is unclear. Germline CDR1 reads SEHNR; CDR2 reads FQNEAQ (reference sequence). The V gene lost 6 bases and the J gene lost 1 base, with 9 bases spanning the gap. This CDR3 is 14 amino acids long. The CDR3 sequence is CASSPGLNTGELFF. CDR3 coding DNA: TGTGCCAGCAGTCCGGGTCTGAACACCGGGGAGCTGTTTTTT. The complete variable domain, with remaining parts taken from reference TRBV7-9 and TRBJ2-2, reads DTGVSQNPRHKITKRGQNVTFRCDPISEHNRLYWYRQTLGQGPEFLTYFQNEAQLEKSRLLSDRFSAERPKGSFSTLEIQRTEQGDSAMYLCASSPGLNTGELFFGEGSRLTVL.

The genes are TRBV19 and TRBJ1-2; no firm D call. The ends were cut back, 5 bases at V and 4 bases at J, with 11 bases in the middle. CDR3 length: 13 amino acids. Germline loops: CDR1 LNHDA, CDR2 SQIVND (reference sequence). The CDR3 DNA is TGTGCCAGTAGTCCCCAGGTCTCCTATGGCTACACCTTC. This sequence encodes CASSPQVSYGYTF.

The rearrangement uses TRBV6-6 and TRBJ2-1; 7 bases are shared with TRBD2. Germline CDR1 reads MNHNY; CDR2 reads SVGAGI (reference sequence). V lost 2 bases and J lost 4; bases outside the gene matches: 5. The CDR3 has 15 residues. CDR3 sequence reads: CASSYRAGVYNEQFF. The CDR3 DNA reads as TGTGCCAGCAGTTACCGGGCGGGGGTGTACAATGAGCAGTTCTTC.

The chain recombines TRBV25-1 with TRBJ2-7; TRBD1 agrees at 9 bases. The junction had 11 bases not matched to a gene; V was cut back by 8 bases and J by 3 bases. This CDR3 has 15 amino acids. Looked up from germline, CDR1 is MGHDK and CDR2 is SYGVNS. DNA of the CDR3: TGTGCCAGCTCCAAGGGGACAGGGCAGTTCTACGAGCAGTACTTC. Protein: CASSKGTGQFYEQYF.

The chain is built from TRBV4-3 and TRBJ1-1, with a weak D call TRBD1 (5 bases). Per the germline V gene, CDR1 is LGHNA and CDR2 is YSLEER. The CDR3 runs to 16 residues. Deletions cut 4 bases from V and 4 bases from J, with 19 bases between. CDR3 nucleotides: TGCGCCAGCAGCCGAGCCCTACCGGATAGGGGCACTGAAGCTTTCTTT. Its translation is CASSRALPDRGTEAFF.

This clone was observed a single time. V gene TRBV7-9 combines with J gene TRBJ2-3, with TRBD1 identical over 9 bases. The CDR3 sequence is 14 residues long. V gave up 8 bases and J gave up 4 bases; unmatched junction bases: 7. Germline V gives CDR1 SEHNR, CDR2 FQNEAQ (reference sequence). CDR3 in amino acids: CASEGQGLPDTQYF. The CDR3 bases are TGTGCCAGCGAGGGACAGGGCCTCCCAGATACGCAGTATTTT.